Listed here are 30 T cell receptor beta chains from one sample, sequenced in a study of control samples from healthy donors and cancer patients. Clones were sequenced by immunoSEQ multiplex PCR, and TCRdb holds only the in-frame ones, with some missing. The sample shows about 92,000 clones, around 80% of them seen only once. The sequenced sample consisted of blood. These receptors originate from a woman aged 55-70 years in good health.

The V call is TRBV5-6, the J call TRBJ1-1; D gene unclear. V lost 6 bases, J lost 11 bases, and 23 bases lay in between. Germline loops: CDR1 SGHDT, CDR2 YYEEEE. The CDR3 runs to 14 residues. The CDR3 region has the DNA TGTGCCAGCACCCTTGGTGGGCCCCGCTCGGGCGCTTTCTTT. The encoded protein is CASTLGGPRSGAFF.

The chain employs TRBV6-5 and TRBJ2-5; D ambiguous. The CDR3 has 14 residues. The germline gives CDR1 MNHEY, CDR2 SVGAGI. V gave up 0 bases and J gave up 7 bases, with 12 bases separating them. The CDR3 region has the DNA TGTGCCAGCAGTTACTCACTTTTCACTGGGACCCAGTACTTC. It yields the protein CASSYSLFTGTQYF.

The chain employs TRBV19 and TRBJ2-7, with a weak D call TRBD2 (6 bases). V lost 7 bases to trimming and J lost 8 bases, with 18 bases between them. The CDR3 contains 13 residues. CDR1 is LNHDA and CDR2 is SQIVND in the germline V gene (reference sequence). The CDR3 sequence is CASTGVRWYQQYF. The CDR3 DNA follows: TGTGCCAGTACGGGGGTTCGGTGGTATCAGCAGTACTTC.

V gene TRBV18 combines with J gene TRBJ1-4; no firm D call. CDR1 is KGHSH, CDR2 LQKENI, per germline. With 2 bases removed from V and 4 bases from J, the gap between germline ends came to 11 bases. CDR3 length equals 15 residues. CDR3 amino acids: CASSPRSGLNEKLFF. The CDR3 DNA reads as TGTGCCAGCTCACCAAGGTCGGGTCTTAATGAAAAACTGTTTTTT. The full variable domain, completed using reference TRBV18 and TRBJ1-4, is NAGVMQNPRHLVRRRGQEARLRCSPMKGHSHVYWYRQLPEEGLKFMVYLQKENIIDESGMPKERFSAEFPKEGPSILRIQQVVRGDSAAYFCASSPRSGLNEKLFFGSGTQLSVL.

The rearrangement links TRBV29-1 to TRBJ2-7; D gene unclear. This CDR3 is built from 13 residues. Trimming stripped 2 bases from V and 6 bases from J, with 14 bases between. The germline gives CDR1 SQVTM, CDR2 ANQGSEA. The CDR3 here is CSVEIWQDGEQYF. CDR3 bases: TGCAGCGTTGAAATTTGGCAGGATGGCGAGCAGTACTTC.

J is TRBJ1-2 and V is TRBV7-9; 7 bases map to TRBD1. The CDR3 contains 19 residues. CDR1 is SEHNR and CDR2 is FQNEAQ in the germline V gene (reference sequence). Trimming removed 2 bases from V and 0 bases from J; junction bases left unmatched: 15. The CDR3 sequence: CASSLYKGDSRPSNYGYTF. Here the CDR3 DNA reads TGTGCCAGCAGCTTATATAAGGGGGACAGCCGCCCTTCTAACTATGGCTACACCTTC.

CDR3 protein: CASSVEGSTDTQYF. CDR3 in DNA: TGTGCCAGCAGCGTAGAAGGTTCCACAGATACGCAGTATTTT. The genes are TRBV9 and TRBJ2-3; D gene ambiguous. V was trimmed by 0 bases and J by 2 bases, leaving 7 bases between them. The germline gives CDR1 SGDLS, CDR2 YYNGEE. This CDR3 is 14 amino acids long. Complete variable domain (other parts from reference TRBV9 and TRBJ2-3): DSGVTQTPKHLITATGQRVTLRCSPRSGDLSVYWYQQSLDQGLQFLIQYYNGEERAKGNILERFSAQQFPDLHSELNLSSLELGDSALYFCASSVEGSTDTQYFGPGTRLTVL.

This chain links TRBV28 with TRBJ1-3, with 7 bases lining up with TRBD1. Germline CDR1 MDHEN, CDR2 SYDVKM. The CDR3 has 14 amino acids. J gave up 2 bases and V 5 bases, and 3 bases lay outside the gene matches. CDR3 coding DNA: TGTGCCAGCAGTACAGGGGCGACTGGAAACACCATATATTTT. It codes for CASSTGATGNTIYF.

This chain connects TRBV19 to TRBJ2-4; D ambiguous. Germline CDR1 LNHDA, CDR2 SQIVND (reference sequence). The V and J ends lost 4 bases and 0 bases respectively, with 10 bases between them. This CDR3 region has 15 residues. In DNA form, the CDR3 reads TGTGCCAGTAGTACATTACAAATAGCCAAAAACATTCAGTACTTC. Amino acid sequence: CASSTLQIAKNIQYF.

This chain links TRBV4-1 with TRBJ2-1; 14 positions agree with TRBD2. Per germline, CDR1 MGHRA and CDR2 YSYEKL. The length of the CDR3 is 17 residues. Trimming cost V 3 bases and J 9 bases; bases outside gene matches: 10. DNA of the CDR3: TGCGCCAGCAGCCACCCCGGACTAGCGGGAGGAAGAGGTGAGCAGTTCTTC. This codes for CASSHPGLAGGRGEQFF.

The sample holds one count of this clone. The chain couples TRBV5-4 to TRBJ2-3, with 12 bases identical to TRBD2. J gave up 4 bases and V 0 bases, and 0 bases lay outside the gene matches. The CDR3 sequence is 15 residues long. Germline V gives CDR1 SGHNT, CDR2 YYREEE (reference sequence). The CDR3 here is CASSLASGGADTQYF. In DNA form, the CDR3 reads TGTGCCAGCAGCTTGGCTAGCGGGGGGGCAGATACGCAGTATTTT.

V usage is TRBV12-3 or TRBV12-4 and J usage is TRBJ1-1; no definite D call. The ends were cut back, 7 bases at V and 1 base at J, with 10 bases in the middle. The length of the CDR3 is 13 residues. DNA of the CDR3: TGTGCCAGCAAAGAGCTCCAGAACACTGAAGCTTTCTTT. Amino acids: CASKELQNTEAFF.

The rearrangement links TRBV7-2 to TRBJ1-3; TRBD1 might be the D (6 bases). The V and J ends lost 2 bases and 4 bases respectively, with 15 bases between them. The CDR3 totals 16 residues. From germline, CDR1 is SGHTA and CDR2 FQGNSA. The CDR3 DNA reads as TGTGCCAGCAGCTTAAGGCCGGGGGCGCAAGGAAACACCATATATTTT. Translation gives CASSLRPGAQGNTIYF.

The V and J genes are TRBV4-1 and TRBJ1-1, with D uncertain. CDR1 MGHRA and CDR2 YSYEKL come from the germline V gene. V was pared by 1 base and J by 0 bases, with 6 bases between. This CDR3 comprises 14 residues. CDR3 amino acids: CASSQGALNTEAFF. CDR3 DNA: TGCGCCAGCAGCCAAGGGGCCTTGAACACTGAAGCTTTCTTT.

This clone was detected once. The DNA of the CDR3 is TGCGCCAGCACTACCCCGGGACAGGGCGGGCAGCCCCAGCATTTT. This codes for CASTTPGQGGQPQHF. The chain recombines TRBV10-2 with TRBJ1-5; 9 nucleotides align to TRBD1. The CDR3 consists of 15 residues. CDR1 and CDR2 from the germline V gene are WSHSY and SAAADI. After removal of 7 bases from V and 7 bases from J, the junction contained 11 bases not matched to a gene.

The genes are TRBV6-6 and TRBJ1-2; D not resolved. The CDR3 length is 13 residues. V shed 2 bases and J shed 0 bases, with 4 bases lying between them. Germline loops: CDR1 MNHNY, CDR2 SVGAGI (reference sequence). CDR3 residues: CASSYPSNYGYTF. The CDR3 DNA follows: TGTGCCAGCAGTTACCCCTCTAACTATGGCTACACCTTC.

J is TRBJ2-7 and V is TRBV3-1 (or the pseudogene TRBV3-2); D is possibly TRBD2 (5 bases). Per the germline V gene, CDR1 is LGHDT and CDR2 is YNNKEL (reference sequence). Trimming removed 5 bases at V and 0 bases at J, with 5 bases between. The CDR3 totals 12 residues. The CDR3 bases are TGTGCCAGCAGCGGGAGCTCCTACGAGCAGTACTTC. It encodes CASSGSSYEQYF.

The chain employs TRBV27 and TRBJ2-1; D is ambiguous. The germline V gene has CDR1 MNHEY and CDR2 SMNVEV (reference sequence). Trimming removed 0 bases at V and 0 bases at J, with 9 bases between. The CDR3 has 16 amino acids. The CDR3, as DNA: TGTGCCAGCAGTTTATCGCCGTCCGCCTCCTACAATGAGCAGTTCTTC. It encodes CASSLSPSASYNEQFF.

The V call is TRBV4-1, the J call TRBJ2-7; 8 bases are a match to TRBD2. CDR1 is MGHRA, CDR2 YSYEKL, per germline. V gave up 0 bases and J gave up 4 bases; unmatched junction bases: 2. The CDR3 contains 14 residues. CDR3 loop: CASSQDSGIYEQYF. As DNA, the CDR3 is TGCGCCAGCAGCCAAGATAGCGGGATTTACGAGCAGTACTTC.

CDR3 amino acids: CASSDSRAIAFF. The DNA for the CDR3 is TGTGCCAGCAGTGACTCGAGGGCGATAGCTTTCTTT. The chain has TRBV6-4 and TRBJ1-1; D gene ambiguous. The CDR3 spans 12 residues. The V gene lost 0 bases and the J gene lost 10 bases, with 9 bases spanning the gap. Germline CDR1 MRHNA, CDR2 SNTAGT.

This clone has only one observation. The V call is TRBV19, the J call TRBJ2-4; 9 bases are a match to TRBD2. Trimming took 3 bases from V and 0 from J; bases not matched to a gene: 12. There are 19 residues in the CDR3. Per germline, CDR1 LNHDA and CDR2 SQIVND (reference sequence). The CDR3 loop reads CASSISGGGEPLAKNIQYF. The CDR3 DNA follows: TGTGCCAGTAGTATTTCCGGCGGGGGGGAACCATTAGCCAAAAACATTCAGTACTTC.

V is TRBV4-1 and J is TRBJ2-7, with D perhaps given as TRBD1 or TRBD2 (5 bases each). The CDR3 runs to 14 residues. Trimming stripped 1 base from V and 3 bases from J, with 10 bases between. Germline V gives CDR1 MGHRA, CDR2 YSYEKL. CDR3 sequence: CASSQGPGLYEQYF. The CDR3 DNA reads as TGCGCCAGCAGCCAAGGTCCGGGGCTCTACGAGCAGTACTTC.

The chain is built from TRBV10-1 and TRBJ1-1; D may be TRBD1 (6 bases). Between the trimmed V and J ends, which lost 6 bases and 4 bases, there was a span of 12 bases. The CDR3 covers 13 residues. Looked up from germline, CDR1 is WNHNN and CDR2 is SYGVQD (reference sequence). The CDR3 nucleotides are TGCGCCAGCAGGGAAACAGGGTCCACTGAAGCTTTCTTT. It specifies CASRETGSTEAFF.

This clone was detected once. The chain recombines TRBV3-1 (or the pseudogene TRBV3-2) with TRBJ2-4; either TRBD1 or TRBD2 may supply D (5 bases each). CDR3 length: 16 amino acids. Germline CDR1 LGHDT, CDR2 YNNKEL (reference sequence). Trimming left V 3 bases short and J 0 bases short, with 12 bases between. CDR3 residues: CASSQSSGGAKNIQYF. In DNA form, the CDR3 reads TGTGCCAGCAGCCAGAGTTCTGGGGGAGCCAAAAACATTCAGTACTTC.

In this sample, this clone turned up once. V usage is TRBV7-2 and J usage is TRBJ2-1, with 8 bases lining up with TRBD2. The J segment lost 4 bases and the V segment lost 5 bases, leaving 7 bases of the junction unmatched. Germline assignment: CDR1 SGHTA and CDR2 FQGNSA. The CDR3 contains 15 residues. The CDR3: CASSHQRGKYNEQFF. The CDR3, as DNA: TGTGCCAGCAGCCATCAGCGGGGGAAGTACAATGAGCAGTTCTTC.

This sequence joins TRBV28 and TRBJ2-7; either TRBD1 or TRBD2 may supply D (5 bases each). The ends were cut back, 7 bases at V and 0 bases at J, with 10 bases in the middle. The CDR3 covers 13 residues. Looked up from germline, CDR1 is MDHEN and CDR2 is SYDVKM. In DNA, the CDR3 is TGTGCCAGCAATTGGGGGTACTCCTACGAGCAGTACTTC. Translated: CASNWGYSYEQYF.

Comment on this clone: In the same sample, other DNA sequences code for this CDR3. The chain is built from TRBV18 and TRBJ1-1, with D uncertain. The CDR3 contains 14 residues. Trimming removed 3 bases at V and 1 base at J, with 9 bases between. CDR1 is KGHSH, CDR2 LQKENI, per germline. The CDR3 sequence is CASSPVSRNTEAFF. For the CDR3, the DNA is TGTGCCAGCTCACCTGTTTCCAGGAACACTGAAGCTTTCTTT.

CDR3 region: CAISASNEQYF. The CDR3 DNA reads TGTGCCATCAGTGCTAGCAACGAGCAGTACTTC. The V and J genes are TRBV10-3 and TRBJ2-7; weak D call: TRBD2 (5 bases). Between the trimmed V and J ends, which lost 4 bases and 5 bases, there was a span of 6 bases. CDR3 length equals 11 residues. CDR1 is ENHRY and CDR2 is SYGVKD in the germline V gene.

The chain uses TRBV29-1 and TRBJ2-7; D is possibly TRBD2 (5 bases). The V gene's germline CDR1 is SQVTM and CDR2 ANQGSEA. This CDR3 contains 11 residues. V was clipped by 2 bases and J by 4 bases, with 6 bases between them. This CDR3 reads CSVERDYEQYF. In DNA form, the CDR3 reads TGCAGCGTTGAACGGGATTACGAGCAGTACTTC.

The rearrangement uses TRBV7-6 and TRBJ2-5; D unclear. Germline V lookup: CDR1 SGHVS, CDR2 FNYEAQ. This CDR3 region has 14 residues. Trimming took off 4 bases at V and 0 bases at J, with 9 bases between the two ends. CDR3 region: CASSSRHYQETQYF. CDR3 sequence (DNA): TGTGCCAGCAGCTCCCGACACTACCAAGAGACCCAGTACTTC.